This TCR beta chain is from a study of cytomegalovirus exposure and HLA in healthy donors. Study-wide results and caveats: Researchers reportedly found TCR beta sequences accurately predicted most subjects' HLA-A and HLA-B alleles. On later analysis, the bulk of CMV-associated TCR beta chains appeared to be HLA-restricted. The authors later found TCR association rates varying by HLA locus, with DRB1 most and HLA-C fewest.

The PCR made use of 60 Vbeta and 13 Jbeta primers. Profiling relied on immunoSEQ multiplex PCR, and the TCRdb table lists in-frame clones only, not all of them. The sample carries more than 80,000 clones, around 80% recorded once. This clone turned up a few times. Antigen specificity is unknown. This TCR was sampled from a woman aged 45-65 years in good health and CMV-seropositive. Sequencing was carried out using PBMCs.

In nucleotides, the CDR3 is TGTGCCAGCAGCTTAGCCTGGGGAGGTGATCAGCCCCAGCATTTT. Amino acids: CASSLAWGGDQPQHF. This chain joins TRBV7-2 and TRBJ1-5; D is unclear. Deletions cut 0 bases from V and 5 bases from J, with 11 bases between. CDR1 is SGHTA and CDR2 is FQGNSA in the germline V gene. CDR3 size: 15 residues.